This is a list of T cell receptor beta chains from one sample in a study of CD8 T cells in ankylosing spondylitis. TCRdb used MiXCR to reprocess the 5' RACE reads, holding one entry per CDR3 protein. The table records 200,000 to 300,000 distinct CDR3 sequences, roughly a tenth of them present only once. Sample: blood, either unsorted or a sorted T cell fraction (not recorded which). The receptor set was obtained from a male donor with ankylosing spondylitis or in good health (not recorded which). Both conserved end residues are part of each CDR3.

length,V,J,CDR3
12,TRBV5-1,TRBJ1-1,CASSLDHTEAFF
15,TRBV20-1,TRBJ2-1,CSARPQGHWINEQFF
14,TRBV27,TRBJ1-4,CASSYLGENEKLFF
11,TRBV2,TRBJ2-7,CASSGDRGRYF
12,TRBV7-2,TRBJ2-2,CASSFYTGELFF
17,TRBV9,TRBJ2-3,CASSTGPQGPRTDTQYF
15,TRBV20-1,TRBJ2-2,CSARDVGARAGELFF
15,TRBV25-1,TRBJ1-3,CASSITGTDRNTIYF
16,TRBV7-2,TRBJ2-2,CASSVVGIENTGELFF
16,TRBV25-1,TRBJ2-5,CASTWTGLAGEETQYF
16,TRBV20-1,TRBJ2-1,CSARDDGSSGANEQFF
14,TRBV5-4,TRBJ1-6,CASSRDRVNSPLHF
17,TRBV12-3/TRBV12-4,TRBJ1-3,CASSSSGWQGTGNTIYF
14,TRBV6-1,TRBJ1-6,CASSERLGSSPLHF
14,TRBV7-2,TRBJ2-3,CASSYNPEADTQYF
15,TRBV12-3/TRBV12-4,TRBJ2-2,CASSFWSPGTGELFF
12,TRBV27,TRBJ2-5,CANLTRRETQYF
15,TRBV18,TRBJ2-1,CASSLGTTDYNEQFF
13,TRBV2,TRBJ1-2,CASSSQGASGYTF
16,TRBV5-1,TRBJ2-2,CASSLVLAQNTGELFF
13,TRBV12-3/TRBV12-4,TRBJ2-3,CASSPLTRDTQYF
16,TRBV20-1,TRBJ2-2,CSARDLRTLNTGELFF
14,TRBV5-1,TRBJ2-1,CASSLAGFENEQFF
13,TRBV7-8,TRBJ2-2,CASSHTSRGELFF
13,TRBV6-1,TRBJ1-2,CASTMLLGHQYTF
14,TRBV6-1,TRBJ2-7,CASSSGTGGLEQYF
13,TRBV24-1,TRBJ2-5,CATSDGGTETQYF
13,TRBV3-1,TRBJ2-5,CASSQGTEETQYF
12,TRBV15,TRBJ1-1,CATSLGLTEAFF
14,TRBV20-1,TRBJ2-7,CSASPVGKTYEQYF
17,TRBV5-1,TRBJ2-1,CASSLIPSGGVYNEQFF